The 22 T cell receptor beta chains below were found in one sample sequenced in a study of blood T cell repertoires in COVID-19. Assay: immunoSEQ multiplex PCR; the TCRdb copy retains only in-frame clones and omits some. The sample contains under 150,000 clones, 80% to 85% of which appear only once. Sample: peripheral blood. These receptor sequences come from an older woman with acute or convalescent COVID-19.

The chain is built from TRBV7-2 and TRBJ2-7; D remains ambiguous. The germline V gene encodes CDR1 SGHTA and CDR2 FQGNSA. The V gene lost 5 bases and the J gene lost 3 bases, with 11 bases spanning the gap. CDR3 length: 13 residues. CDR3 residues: CASSTEGGYEQYF. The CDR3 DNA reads TGTGCCAGCAGCACGGAAGGCGGCTACGAGCAGTACTTC.

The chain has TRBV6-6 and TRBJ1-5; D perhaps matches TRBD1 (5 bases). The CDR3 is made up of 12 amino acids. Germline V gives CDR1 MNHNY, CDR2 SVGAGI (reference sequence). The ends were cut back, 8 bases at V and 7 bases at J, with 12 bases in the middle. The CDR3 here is CASRRAGQPQHF. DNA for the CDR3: TGTGCCAGCCGCAGGGCGGGGCAGCCCCAGCATTTT.

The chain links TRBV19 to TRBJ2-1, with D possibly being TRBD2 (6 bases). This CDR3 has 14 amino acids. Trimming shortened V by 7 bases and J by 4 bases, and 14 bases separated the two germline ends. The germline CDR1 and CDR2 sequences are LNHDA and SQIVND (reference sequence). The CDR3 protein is CASNLGGDYNEQFF. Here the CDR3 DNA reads TGTGCCAGTAACTTAGGCGGGGATTACAATGAGCAGTTCTTC.

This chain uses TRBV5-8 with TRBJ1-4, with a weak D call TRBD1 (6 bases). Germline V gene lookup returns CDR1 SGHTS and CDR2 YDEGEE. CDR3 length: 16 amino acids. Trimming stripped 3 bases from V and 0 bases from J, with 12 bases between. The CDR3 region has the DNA TGTGCCAGCAGCTCGAGGACAGTCGCAACTAATGAAAAACTGTTTTTT. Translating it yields CASSSRTVATNEKLFF.

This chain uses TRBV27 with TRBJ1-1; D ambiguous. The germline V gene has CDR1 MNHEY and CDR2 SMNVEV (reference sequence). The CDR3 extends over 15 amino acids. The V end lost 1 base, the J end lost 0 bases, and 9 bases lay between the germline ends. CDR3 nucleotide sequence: TGTGCCAGCAGTTTATTCGGCAGGATGAACACTGAAGCTTTCTTT. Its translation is CASSLFGRMNTEAFF.

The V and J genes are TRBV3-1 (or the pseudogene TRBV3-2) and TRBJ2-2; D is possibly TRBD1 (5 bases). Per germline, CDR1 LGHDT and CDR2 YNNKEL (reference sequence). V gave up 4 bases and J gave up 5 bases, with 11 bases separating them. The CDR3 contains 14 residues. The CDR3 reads CASSPSYRTGELFF. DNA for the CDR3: TGTGCCAGCAGCCCGTCTTACAGGACCGGGGAGCTGTTTTTT.

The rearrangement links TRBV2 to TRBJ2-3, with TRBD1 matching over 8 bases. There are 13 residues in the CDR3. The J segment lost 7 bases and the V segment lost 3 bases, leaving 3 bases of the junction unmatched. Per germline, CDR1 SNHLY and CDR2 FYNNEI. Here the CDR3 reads CASSDGTGHTQYF. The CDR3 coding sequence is TGTGCCAGCAGTGACGGGACAGGCCATACGCAGTATTTT.

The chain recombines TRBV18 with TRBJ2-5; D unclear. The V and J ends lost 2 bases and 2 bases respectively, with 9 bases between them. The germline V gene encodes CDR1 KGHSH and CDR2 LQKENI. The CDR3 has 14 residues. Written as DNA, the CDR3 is TGTGCCAGCTCACCAGGAGCTGGACAAGAGACCCAGTACTTC. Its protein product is CASSPGAGQETQYF. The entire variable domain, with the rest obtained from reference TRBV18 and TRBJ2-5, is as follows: NAGVMQNPRHLVRRRGQEARLRCSPMKGHSHVYWYRQLPEEGLKFMVYLQKENIIDESGMPKERFSAEFPKEGPSILRIQQVVRGDSAAYFCASSPGAGQETQYFGPGTRLLVL.

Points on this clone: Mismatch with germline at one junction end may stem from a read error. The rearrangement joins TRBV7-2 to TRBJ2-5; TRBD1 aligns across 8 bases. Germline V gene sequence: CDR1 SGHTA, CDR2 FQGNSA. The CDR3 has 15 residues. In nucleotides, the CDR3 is TGTGCCAGCGGCTTGGGGACGACAGGGGTAGAGACCCAGTACTTC. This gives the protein CASGLGTTGVETQYF.

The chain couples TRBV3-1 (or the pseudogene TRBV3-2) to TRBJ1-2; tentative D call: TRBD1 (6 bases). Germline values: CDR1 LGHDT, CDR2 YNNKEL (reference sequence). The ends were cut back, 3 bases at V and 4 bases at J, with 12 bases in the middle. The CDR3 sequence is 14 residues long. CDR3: CASSHAGAFYGYTF. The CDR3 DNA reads TGTGCCAGCAGCCATGCAGGGGCCTTCTATGGCTACACCTTC.

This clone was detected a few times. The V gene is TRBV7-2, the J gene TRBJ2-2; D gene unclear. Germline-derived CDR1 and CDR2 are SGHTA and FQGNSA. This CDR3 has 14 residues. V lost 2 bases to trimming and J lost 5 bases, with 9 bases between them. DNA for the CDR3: TGTGCCAGCAGCTTATCTGGCTTAACCGGGGAGCTGTTTTTT. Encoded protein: CASSLSGLTGELFF.

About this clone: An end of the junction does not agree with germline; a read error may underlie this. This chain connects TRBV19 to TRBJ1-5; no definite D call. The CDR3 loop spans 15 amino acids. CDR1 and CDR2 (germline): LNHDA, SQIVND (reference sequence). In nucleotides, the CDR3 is TGCGCCAGTAGTATGTGGGCAGCAGAGAATCAGCCCCAGCATTTT. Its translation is CASSMWAAENQPQHF.

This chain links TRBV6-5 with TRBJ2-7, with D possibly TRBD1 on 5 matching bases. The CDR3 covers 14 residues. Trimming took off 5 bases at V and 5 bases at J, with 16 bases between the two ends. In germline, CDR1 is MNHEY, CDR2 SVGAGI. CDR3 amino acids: CASSPYGARDEQYF. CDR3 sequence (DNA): TGTGCCAGCAGTCCTTATGGGGCTCGGGACGAGCAGTACTTC.

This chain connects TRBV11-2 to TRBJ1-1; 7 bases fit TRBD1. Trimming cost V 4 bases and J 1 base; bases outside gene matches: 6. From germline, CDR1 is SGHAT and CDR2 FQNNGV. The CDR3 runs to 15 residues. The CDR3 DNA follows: TGTGCCAGCAGCTACAGGGGACAGACGAACACTGAAGCTTTCTTT. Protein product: CASSYRGQTNTEAFF.

The chain's CDR3 is CASSPGQGVAEAFF. DNA for the CDR3: TGTGCCAGCTCACCAGGACAGGGAGTGGCTGAAGCTTTCTTT. The J gene is TRBJ1-1, the V gene TRBV18; 8 nucleotides align to TRBD1. Germline CDR1 is KGHSH and CDR2 is LQKENI. The V gene end was trimmed by 2 bases and the J gene end by 6 bases; junction bases not matched to a gene: 5. This CDR3 region has 14 residues.

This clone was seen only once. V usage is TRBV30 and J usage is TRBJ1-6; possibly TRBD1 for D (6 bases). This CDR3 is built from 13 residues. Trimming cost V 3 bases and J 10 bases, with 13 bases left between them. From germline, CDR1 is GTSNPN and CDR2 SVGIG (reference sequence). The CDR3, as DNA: TGTGCCTGGAGGTGGCAGGGGCAGTCACCCCTCCACTTT. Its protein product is CAWRWQGQSPLHF.

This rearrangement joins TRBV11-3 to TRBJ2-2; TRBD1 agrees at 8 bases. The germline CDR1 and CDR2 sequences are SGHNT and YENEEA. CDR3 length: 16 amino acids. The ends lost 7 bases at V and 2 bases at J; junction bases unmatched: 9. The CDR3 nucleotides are TGTGCCAGCACCCCATGGGGGACAGGCAACACCGGGGAGCTGTTTTTT. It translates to CASTPWGTGNTGELFF.

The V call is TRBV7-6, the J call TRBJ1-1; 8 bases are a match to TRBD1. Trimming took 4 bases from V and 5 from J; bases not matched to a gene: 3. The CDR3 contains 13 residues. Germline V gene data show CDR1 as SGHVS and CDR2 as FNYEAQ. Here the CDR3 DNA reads TGTGCCAGCAGCTCCAGACAGGGGACTGAAGCTTTCTTT. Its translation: CASSSRQGTEAFF.

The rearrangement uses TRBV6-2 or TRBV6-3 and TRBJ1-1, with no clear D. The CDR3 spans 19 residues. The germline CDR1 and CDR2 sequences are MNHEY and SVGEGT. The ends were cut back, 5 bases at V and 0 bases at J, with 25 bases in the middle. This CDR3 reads CASSPPKDRRSLMNTEAFF. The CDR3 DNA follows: TGTGCCAGCAGTCCCCCGAAAGACCGGAGGAGCCTGATGAACACTGAAGCTTTCTTT.

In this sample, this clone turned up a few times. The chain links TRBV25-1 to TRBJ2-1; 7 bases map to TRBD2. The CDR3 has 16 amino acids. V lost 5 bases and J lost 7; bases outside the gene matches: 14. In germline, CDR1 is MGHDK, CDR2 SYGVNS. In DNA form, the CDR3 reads TGTGCCAGCAGTCCCCTCGGGAGGACGTTGGGGAATGAGCAGTTCTTC. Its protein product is CASSPLGRTLGNEQFF. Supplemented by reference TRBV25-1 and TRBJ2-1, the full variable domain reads EADIYQTPRYLVIGTGKKITLECSQTMGHDKMYWYQQDPGMELHLIHYSYGVNSTEKGDLSSESTVSRIRTEHFPLTLESARPSHTSQYLCASSPLGRTLGNEQFFGPGTRLTVL.

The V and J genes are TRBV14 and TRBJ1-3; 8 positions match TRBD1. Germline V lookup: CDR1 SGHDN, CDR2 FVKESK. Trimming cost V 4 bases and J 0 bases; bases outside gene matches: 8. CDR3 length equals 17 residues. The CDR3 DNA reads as TGTGCCAGCAGCCGACTCCGACAGGGGTCCTCTGGAAACACCATATATTTT. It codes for CASSRLRQGSSGNTIYF.

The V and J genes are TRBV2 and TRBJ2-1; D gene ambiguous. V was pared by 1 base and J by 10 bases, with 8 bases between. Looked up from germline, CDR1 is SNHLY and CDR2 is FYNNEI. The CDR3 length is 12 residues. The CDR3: CASSEGVAEQFF. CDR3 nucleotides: TGTGCCAGCAGTGAAGGGGTAGCCGAGCAGTTCTTC.